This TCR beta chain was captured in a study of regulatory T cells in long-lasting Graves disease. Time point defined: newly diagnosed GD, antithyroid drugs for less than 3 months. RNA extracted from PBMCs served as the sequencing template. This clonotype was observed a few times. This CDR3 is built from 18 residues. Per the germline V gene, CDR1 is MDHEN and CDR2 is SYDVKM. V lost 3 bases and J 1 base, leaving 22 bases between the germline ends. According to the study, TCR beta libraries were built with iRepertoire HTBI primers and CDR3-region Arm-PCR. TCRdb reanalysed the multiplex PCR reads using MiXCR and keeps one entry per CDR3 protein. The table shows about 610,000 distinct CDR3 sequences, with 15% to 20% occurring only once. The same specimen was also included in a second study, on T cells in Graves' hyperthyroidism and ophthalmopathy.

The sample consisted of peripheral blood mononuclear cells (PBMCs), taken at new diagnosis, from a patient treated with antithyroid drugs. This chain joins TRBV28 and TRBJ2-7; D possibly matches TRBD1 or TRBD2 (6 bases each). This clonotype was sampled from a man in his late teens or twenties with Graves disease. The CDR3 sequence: CASSFPPQGRGRSYEQYF. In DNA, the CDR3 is TGTGCCAGCAGTTTTCCACCACAGGGTCGGGGGAGGTCCTACGAGCAGTACTTC.